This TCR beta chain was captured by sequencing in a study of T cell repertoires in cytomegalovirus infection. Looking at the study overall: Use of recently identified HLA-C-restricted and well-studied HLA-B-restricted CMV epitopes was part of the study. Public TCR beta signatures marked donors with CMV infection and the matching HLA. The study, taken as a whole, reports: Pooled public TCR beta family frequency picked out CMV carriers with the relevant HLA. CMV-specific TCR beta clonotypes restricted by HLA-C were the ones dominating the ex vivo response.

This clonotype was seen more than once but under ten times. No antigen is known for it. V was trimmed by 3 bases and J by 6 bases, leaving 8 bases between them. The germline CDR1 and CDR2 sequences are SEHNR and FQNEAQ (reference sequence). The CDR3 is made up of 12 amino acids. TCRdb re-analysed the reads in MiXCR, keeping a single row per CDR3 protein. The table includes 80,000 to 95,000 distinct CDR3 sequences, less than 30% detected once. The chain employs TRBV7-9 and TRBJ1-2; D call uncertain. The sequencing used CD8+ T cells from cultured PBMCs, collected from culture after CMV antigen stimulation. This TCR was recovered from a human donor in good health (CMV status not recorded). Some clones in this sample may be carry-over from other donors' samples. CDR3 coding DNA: TGTGCCAGCAGCTTGGGAGCGGATGGCTACACCTTC. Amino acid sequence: CASSLGADGYTF.